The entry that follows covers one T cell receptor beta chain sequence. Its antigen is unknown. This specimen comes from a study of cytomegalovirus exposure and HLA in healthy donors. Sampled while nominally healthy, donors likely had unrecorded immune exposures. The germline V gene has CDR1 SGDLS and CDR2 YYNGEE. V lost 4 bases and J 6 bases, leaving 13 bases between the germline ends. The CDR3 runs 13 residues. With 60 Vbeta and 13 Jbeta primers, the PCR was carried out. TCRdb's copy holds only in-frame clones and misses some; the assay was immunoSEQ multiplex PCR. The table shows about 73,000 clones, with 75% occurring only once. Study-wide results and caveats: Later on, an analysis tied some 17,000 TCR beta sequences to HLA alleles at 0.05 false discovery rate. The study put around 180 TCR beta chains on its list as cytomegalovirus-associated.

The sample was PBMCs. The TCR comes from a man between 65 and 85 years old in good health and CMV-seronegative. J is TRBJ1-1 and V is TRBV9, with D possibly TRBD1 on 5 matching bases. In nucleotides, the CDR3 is TGTGCCAGCAGCCCGCAGGGAATCTCTGAAGCTTTCTTT. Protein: CASSPQGISEAFF.